The rows below give T cell receptor beta chains drawn from one sample of a study of shared clonotypes between healthy human individuals. Produced via immunoSEQ multiplex PCR; TCRdb's table is partial and in-frame only. The table lists roughly 1,500,000 clones, approximately 98.5% of them singletons. The specimen was naive CD4+ T cells sorted from blood. These receptors all stem from a man aged 30 to 39 in good health. CDR3s include the opening cysteine and the closing phenylalanine or tryptophan. A D gene is named only where the DNA matches it firmly. The size entry is marked missing in some rows and otherwise reads once, few, many or a size class.

CDR3 length	V gene	clone size	D gene	J gene	CDR3 DNA	CDR3 protein
11	TRBV29-1	-	-	TRBJ1-1	TGCAGCGTTGCTTCCAACACTGAAGCTTTCTTT	CSVASNTEAFF
14	TRBV29-1	once	TRBD2	TRBJ2-7	TGCAGCGTTGAACGGGGGGGAGATCTCTACGAGCAGTACTTC	CSVERGGDLYEQYF
12	TRBV29-1	-	-	TRBJ2-1	TGCAGCACCTGGGTCTCCTACAATGAGCAGTTCTTC	CSTWVSYNEQFF
15	TRBV6-5	-	TRBD1	TRBJ1-1	TGTGCCAGCAGCCAGGACAGGGTAGGAGGGACTGAAGCTTTCTTT	CASSQDRVGGTEAFF
12	TRBV28	-	-	TRBJ1-2	TGTGCCAGCAGTTTCCGGGGGCTCGGCTACACCTTC	CASSFRGLGYTF
16	TRBV9	-	TRBD1	TRBJ2-3	TGTGCCAGCAGCGTACTGACAGGGAAGAGCACAGATACGCAGTATTTT	CASSVLTGKSTDTQYF
13	TRBV27	-	-	TRBJ2-7	TGTGCCAGCAGTACGATCGGCCTCTACGAGCAGTACTTC	CASSTIGLYEQYF
12	TRBV28	-	-	TRBJ1-1	TGTGCCAGCAGTTTAACCCGGGCTGAAGCTTTCTTT	CASSLTRAEAFF
14	TRBV19	-	-	TRBJ2-7	TGTGCCAGTATTCTGAACAGGGGAGGGTGCGAGCAGTACTTC	CASILNRGGCEQYF
13	TRBV6-5	-	TRBD1	TRBJ2-1	TGTGCCAGCAGGCGGCAGGGGGTCGATGAGCAGTTCTTC	CASRRQGVDEQFF
16	TRBV5-1	-	TRBD1	TRBJ2-5	TGCGCCAGCAGCTTGATGGTCACAGGGGTTCAAGAGACCCAGTACTTC	CASSLMVTGVQETQYF
19	TRBV28	-	TRBD1	TRBJ1-2	TGTGCCAGCAGCGCCAACTCCGGGACAGGGAGAGGTTTCGGCTATGGCTACACCTTC	CASSANSGTGRGFGYGYTF
15	TRBV2	once	-	TRBJ2-2	TGTGCCAGCGAGGGACCCTCCAGCGCCGCCGGGGAGCTGTTTTTT	CASEGPSSAAGELFF
17	TRBV14	-	-	TRBJ2-3	TGTGCCAGCAGCCGGTCACGCGGACTAACCGACACAGATACGCAGTATTTT	CASSRSRGLTDTDTQYF
11	TRBV28	-	-	TRBJ2-7	TGTGCCAGCAGTTTTTATGGCGAGCAGTACTTC	CASSFYGEQYF
13	TRBV4-1	-	TRBD1	TRBJ2-3	TGCGCCAGCAGCGGGGACAGGGGTGATACGCAGTATTTT	CASSGDRGDTQYF
12	TRBV29-1	-	-	TRBJ2-7	TGCAGCGCTCGGATCGGGGTTCTCGAGCAGTACTTC	CSARIGVLEQYF
15	TRBV4-1	-	-	TRBJ2-1	TGCGCCAGCAGCCAAGCCTCAAGCTCCTACAATGAGCAGTTCTTC	CASSQASSSYNEQFF
14	TRBV5-1	-	-	TRBJ2-7	TGCGCCAGCAGCTTAGGACATGAGATCTACGAGCAGTACTTC	CASSLGHEIYEQYF
12	TRBV30	once	-	TRBJ2-3	TGTGCCTGGAAACCTAGCACAGATACGCAGTATTTT	CAWKPSTDTQYF
15	TRBV18	-	TRBD1	TRBJ1-2	TGTGCCAGCTCGGCCGGGACAGGGCCGGACTATGGCTACACCTTC	CASSAGTGPDYGYTF
12	TRBV27	-	-	TRBJ2-2	TGTGCCAGCAGTTTGGGAGTCGGGGAGCTGTTTTTT	CASSLGVGELFF
16	TRBV5-1	-	TRBD2	TRBJ2-2	TGCGCCAGCACGAGCGGGAGGGCCGATAAGGTCGGGGAGCTGTTTTTT	CASTSGRADKVGELFF
16	TRBV4-1	-	-	TRBJ1-5	TGCGCCAGCAGGGAGGGTGGGTTGAGGGGGAATCAGCCCCAGCATTTT	CASREGGLRGNQPQHF
14	TRBV28	-	-	TRBJ1-2	TGTGCCAGCAGTTTACCGATAGGAAACTATGGCTACACCTTC	CASSLPIGNYGYTF
14	TRBV6-6	once	TRBD1	TRBJ1-3	TGTGCCAGCAGCAGGGGGCAGTCTGGAAACACCATATATTTT	CASSRGQSGNTIYF
14	TRBV18	-	-	TRBJ1-4	TGTGCCAGCTCACCACTAGGTGGAGGAGAAAAACTGTTTTTT	CASSPLGGGEKLFF
16	TRBV4-1	-	-	TRBJ1-3	TGCGCCAGCAGCCAAGAGAGTGTGGGTTCTGGAAACACCATATATTTT	CASSQESVGSGNTIYF
15	TRBV5-1	-	-	TRBJ2-5	TGCGCCAGCAGCTTGGAAGCCTTGGGGCCGGAGACCCAGTACTTC	CASSLEALGPETQYF
11	TRBV20-1	-	-	TRBJ2-2	TGCAGTGCTAGTTCGTCCGGGGAGCTGTTTTTT	CSASSSGELFF
16	TRBV18	-	-	TRBJ2-4	TGTGCCAGCTCACCACCACGCACGGTTCCCAAAAACATTCAGTACTTC	CASSPPRTVPKNIQYF
15	TRBV28	-	-	TRBJ2-2	TGTGCCAGCAGTTTAGGTGGGATTGGAACCCGGGAGCTGTTTTTT	CASSLGGIGTRELFF
21	TRBV5-1	-	TRBD2	TRBJ2-3	TGCGCCAGCAGCTGGGCCCCAGGACTAGCGGGAGGTGGCGCTGGCACAGATACGCAGTATTTT	CASSWAPGLAGGGAGTDTQYF
15	TRBV6-6	-	-	TRBJ1-1	TGTGCCAGCAAGGGGCCCCGAGGAAACAACACTGAAGCTTTCTTT	CASKGPRGNNTEAFF
19	TRBV27	-	TRBD1	TRBJ1-4	TGTGCCAGCAGTTTAACAGGGGCCGCACGGATAGCAACTAATGAAAAACTGTTTTTT	CASSLTGAARIATNEKLFF
15	TRBV19	-	-	TRBJ2-7	TGTGCCAGTAGTATAGGCCCCCCTGTCGGGTACGAGCAGTACTTC	CASSIGPPVGYEQYF
13	TRBV14	-	-	TRBJ1-1	TGTGCCAGCAGCCAACTCCGGAACACTGAAGCTTTCTTT	CASSQLRNTEAFF
13	TRBV19	-	-	TRBJ1-2	TGTGCCACTCAGGGTCTTTCTGGAACTGGCTACACCTTC	CATQGLSGTGYTF
14	TRBV28	-	TRBD1	TRBJ1-1	TGTGCCAGCAGTTTCCCGACAGGGTTAGGTGAAGCTTTCTTT	CASSFPTGLGEAFF
12	TRBV29-1	-	-	TRBJ1-2	TGCAGCGTTGGAGGGGCGACGATTGGCTACACCTTC	CSVGGATIGYTF
16	TRBV6-1	-	TRBD2	TRBJ2-3	TGTGCCAGCAGTGAACACCCTAGCGGGAGTATAGATACGCAGTATTTT	CASSEHPSGSIDTQYF
21	TRBV18	-	-	TRBJ2-3	TGTGCCAGCTCACCACTCCTACGGCTTCTACCTGGGACCGAGAGCACAGATACGCAGTATTTT	CASSPLLRLLPGTESTDTQYF
13	TRBV4-1	-	TRBD1	TRBJ1-4	TGCGCCAGCAGGGGACAGCCGAATGAAAAACTGTTTTTT	CASRGQPNEKLFF
18	TRBV28	-	TRBD1	TRBJ1-5	TGTGCCAGCAGTTTATGGGCAGGGGGCCTTCCTAGCAATCAGCCCCAGCATTTT	CASSLWAGGLPSNQPQHF
16	TRBV6-6	-	-	TRBJ1-3	TGTGCCAGCAGTCCGGTGAGGGTTCTAATTGGAAACACCATATATTTT	CASSPVRVLIGNTIYF
13	TRBV7-6	-	-	TRBJ2-6	TGTGCCAGCAGATCCTCTGGGGCCAACGTCCTGACTTTC	CASRSSGANVLTF
16	TRBV19	-	TRBD2	TRBJ2-1	TGTGCCAGTAGTATCCATGAGACTAGCGGGAGGGCCAGGCAGTTCTTC	CASSIHETSGRARQFF
17	TRBV2	-	-	TRBJ2-1	TGTGCCAGCAGTCCAAATATACTAGCCTCGTATCCCAATGAGCAGTTCTTC	CASSPNILASYPNEQFF
14	TRBV7-3	-	-	TRBJ2-3	TGTGCCAGCAGCTTACAGTATGGCACAGATACGCAGTATTTT	CASSLQYGTDTQYF
18	TRBV28	-	-	TRBJ2-7	TGTGCCAGCAGTTTAATGGGACCCGTCGGGACCACCGTCAATAGGCAGTACTTC	CASSLMGPVGTTVNRQYF